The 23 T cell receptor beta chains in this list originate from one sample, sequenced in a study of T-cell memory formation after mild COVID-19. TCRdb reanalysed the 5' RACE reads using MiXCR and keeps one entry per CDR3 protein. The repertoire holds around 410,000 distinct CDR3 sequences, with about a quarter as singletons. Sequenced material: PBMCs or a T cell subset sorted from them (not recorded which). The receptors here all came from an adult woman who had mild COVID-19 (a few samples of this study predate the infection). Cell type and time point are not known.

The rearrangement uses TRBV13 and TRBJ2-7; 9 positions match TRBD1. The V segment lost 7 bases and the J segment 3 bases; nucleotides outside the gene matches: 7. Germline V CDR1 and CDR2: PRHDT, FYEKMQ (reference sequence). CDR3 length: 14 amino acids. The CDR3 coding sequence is TGTGCCAGCATCCAGGCGGGACAGGGCTACGAGCAGTACTTC. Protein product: CASIQAGQGYEQYF.

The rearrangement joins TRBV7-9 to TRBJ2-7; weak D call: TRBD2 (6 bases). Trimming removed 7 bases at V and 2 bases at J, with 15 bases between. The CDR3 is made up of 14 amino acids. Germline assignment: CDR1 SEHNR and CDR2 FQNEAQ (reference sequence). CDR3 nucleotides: TGTGCCAGCAATCCCGGGACTCTACCCTACGAGCAGTACTTC. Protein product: CASNPGTLPYEQYF.

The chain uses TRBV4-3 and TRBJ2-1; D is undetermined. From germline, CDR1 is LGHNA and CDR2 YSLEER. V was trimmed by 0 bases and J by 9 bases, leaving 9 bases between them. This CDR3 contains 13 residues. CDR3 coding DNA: TGCGCCAGCAGCCAAGAAGGGAAGGGTGAGCAGTTCTTC. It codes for CASSQEGKGEQFF.

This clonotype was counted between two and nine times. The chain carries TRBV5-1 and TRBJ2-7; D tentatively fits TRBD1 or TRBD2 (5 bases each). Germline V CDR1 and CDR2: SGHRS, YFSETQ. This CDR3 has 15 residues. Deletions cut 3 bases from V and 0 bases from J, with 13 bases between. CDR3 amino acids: CASSSSRDGSYEQYF. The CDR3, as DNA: TGCGCCAGCAGCTCCAGCCGGGACGGCTCCTACGAGCAGTACTTC.

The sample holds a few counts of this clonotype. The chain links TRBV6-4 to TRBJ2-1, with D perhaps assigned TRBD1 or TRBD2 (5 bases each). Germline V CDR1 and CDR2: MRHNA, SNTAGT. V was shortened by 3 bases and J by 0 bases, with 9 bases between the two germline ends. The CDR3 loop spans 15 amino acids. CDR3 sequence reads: CASSEGPSSYNEQFF. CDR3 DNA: TGTGCCAGCAGTGAGGGACCGAGCTCCTACAATGAGCAGTTCTTC.

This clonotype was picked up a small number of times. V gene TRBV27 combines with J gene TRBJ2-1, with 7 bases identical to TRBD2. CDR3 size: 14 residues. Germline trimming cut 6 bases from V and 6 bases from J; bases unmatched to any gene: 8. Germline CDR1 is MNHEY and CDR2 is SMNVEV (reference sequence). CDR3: CASRPLAEVNEQFF. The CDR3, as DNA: TGTGCCAGCAGACCCCTAGCGGAAGTCAATGAGCAGTTCTTC.

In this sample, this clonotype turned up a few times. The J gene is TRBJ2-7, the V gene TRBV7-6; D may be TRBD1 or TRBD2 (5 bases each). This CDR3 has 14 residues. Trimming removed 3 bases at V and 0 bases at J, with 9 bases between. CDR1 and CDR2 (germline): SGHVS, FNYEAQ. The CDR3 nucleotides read TGTGCCAGCAGCTTCGGGGCGAGCTCCTACGAGCAGTACTTC. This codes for CASSFGASSYEQYF.

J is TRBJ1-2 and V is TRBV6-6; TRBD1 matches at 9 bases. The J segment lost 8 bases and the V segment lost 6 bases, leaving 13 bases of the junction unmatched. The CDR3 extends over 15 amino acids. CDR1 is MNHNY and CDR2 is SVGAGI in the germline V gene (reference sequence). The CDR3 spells CASSPTGTGYGGYTF. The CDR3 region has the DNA TGTGCCAGCAGCCCAACAGGGACAGGGTATGGGGGCTACACCTTC.

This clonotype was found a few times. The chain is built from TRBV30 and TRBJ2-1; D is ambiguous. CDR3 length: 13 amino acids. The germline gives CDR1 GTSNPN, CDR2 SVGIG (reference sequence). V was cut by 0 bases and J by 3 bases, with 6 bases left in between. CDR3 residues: CAWSVRVYNEQFF. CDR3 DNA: TGTGCCTGGAGTGTAAGGGTCTACAATGAGCAGTTCTTC.

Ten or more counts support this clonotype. CDR3 sequence (DNA): TGTGCCAGCAGTTTAGAGGCCAGGTCGGGAAACACCATATATTTT. Encoded protein: CASSLEARSGNTIYF. The chain carries TRBV12-3 or TRBV12-4 and TRBJ1-3; D not resolved. This CDR3 region has 15 residues. Trimming removed 1 base at V and 4 bases at J, with 11 bases between.

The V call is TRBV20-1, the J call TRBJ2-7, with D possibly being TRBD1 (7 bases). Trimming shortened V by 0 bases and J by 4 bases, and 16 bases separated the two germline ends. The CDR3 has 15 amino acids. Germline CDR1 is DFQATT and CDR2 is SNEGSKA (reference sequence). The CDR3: CSARDPQTGRYEQYF. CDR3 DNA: TGCAGTGCTAGAGATCCCCAGACAGGGAGGTACGAGCAGTACTTC.

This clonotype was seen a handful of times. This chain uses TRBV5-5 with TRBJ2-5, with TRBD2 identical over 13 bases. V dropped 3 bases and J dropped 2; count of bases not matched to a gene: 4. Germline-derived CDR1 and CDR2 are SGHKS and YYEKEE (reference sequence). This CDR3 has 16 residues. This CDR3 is CASSSTSGGIQETQYF. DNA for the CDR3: TGTGCCAGCAGCTCGACTAGCGGGGGGATTCAAGAGACCCAGTACTTC.

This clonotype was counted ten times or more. DNA of the CDR3: TGTGCCAGTAGTCCCCCGGGATCGACGAGGGACGAGCAGTACTTC. Its translation is CASSPPGSTRDEQYF. This chain uses TRBV19 with TRBJ2-7; D is perhaps TRBD2 (5 bases). The V end lost 5 bases, the J end lost 5 bases, and 19 bases lay between the germline ends. Germline V gene lookup returns CDR1 LNHDA and CDR2 SQIVND (reference sequence). The CDR3 has 15 residues.

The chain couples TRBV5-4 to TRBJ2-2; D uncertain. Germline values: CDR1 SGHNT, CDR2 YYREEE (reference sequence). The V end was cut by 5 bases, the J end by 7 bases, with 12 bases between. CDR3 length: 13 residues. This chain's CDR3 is CASSRQQSGELFF. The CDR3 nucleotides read TGTGCCAGCAGTCGGCAGCAGAGCGGGGAGCTGTTTTTT.

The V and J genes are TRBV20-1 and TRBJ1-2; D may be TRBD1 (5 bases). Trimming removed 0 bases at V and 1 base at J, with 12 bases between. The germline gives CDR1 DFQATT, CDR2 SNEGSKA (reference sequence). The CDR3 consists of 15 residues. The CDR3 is CSARDPGTNNYGYTF. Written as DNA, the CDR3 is TGCAGTGCTAGAGATCCCGGGACCAATAACTATGGCTACACCTTC.

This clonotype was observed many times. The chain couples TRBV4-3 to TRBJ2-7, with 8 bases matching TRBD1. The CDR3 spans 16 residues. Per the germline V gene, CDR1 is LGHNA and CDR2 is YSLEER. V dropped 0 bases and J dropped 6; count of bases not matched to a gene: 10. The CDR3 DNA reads TGCGCCAGCAGCCAAGACAGGACAGGGAATATGGGCGAGCAGTACTTC. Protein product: CASSQDRTGNMGEQYF.

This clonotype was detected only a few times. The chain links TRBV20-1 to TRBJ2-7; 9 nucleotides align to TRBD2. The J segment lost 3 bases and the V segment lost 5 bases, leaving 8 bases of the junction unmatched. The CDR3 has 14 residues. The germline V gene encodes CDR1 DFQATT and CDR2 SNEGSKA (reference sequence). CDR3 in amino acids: CSAPPSAGGYEQYF. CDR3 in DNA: TGCAGTGCTCCTCCCTCAGCGGGAGGCTACGAGCAGTACTTC.

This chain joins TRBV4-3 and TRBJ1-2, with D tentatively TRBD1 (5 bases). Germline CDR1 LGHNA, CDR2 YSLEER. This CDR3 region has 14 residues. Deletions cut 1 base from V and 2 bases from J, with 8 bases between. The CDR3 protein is CASSQGDGNYGYTF. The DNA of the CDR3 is TGCGCCAGCAGCCAAGGGGACGGGAACTATGGCTACACCTTC.

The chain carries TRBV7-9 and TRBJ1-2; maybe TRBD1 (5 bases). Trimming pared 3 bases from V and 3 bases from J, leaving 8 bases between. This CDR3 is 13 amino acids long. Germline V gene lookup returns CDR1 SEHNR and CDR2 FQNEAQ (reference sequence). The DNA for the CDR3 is TGTGCCAGCAGCTTCAGGGAGCACTATGGCTACACCTTC. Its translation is CASSFREHYGYTF. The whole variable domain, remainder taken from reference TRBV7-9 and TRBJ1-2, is DTGVSQNPRHKITKRGQNVTFRCDPISEHNRLYWYRQTLGQGPEFLTYFQNEAQLEKSRLLSDRFSAERPKGSFSTLEIQRTEQGDSAMYLCASSFREHYGYTFGSGTRLTVV.

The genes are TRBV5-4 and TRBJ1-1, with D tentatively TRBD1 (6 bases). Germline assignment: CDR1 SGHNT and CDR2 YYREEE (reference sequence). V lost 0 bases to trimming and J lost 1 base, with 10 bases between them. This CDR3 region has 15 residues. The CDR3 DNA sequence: TGTGCCAGCAGCTTGGACGCGGACAGGAACACTGAAGCTTTCTTT. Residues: CASSLDADRNTEAFF.

As DNA, the CDR3 is TGTGCCAGCAGCTCAGAGACAGAGTTTAACACCGGGGAGCTGTTTTTT. Protein product: CASSSETEFNTGELFF. The V gene is TRBV7-9, the J gene TRBJ2-2; possibly TRBD1 for D (5 bases). The V end was cut by 4 bases, the J end by 2 bases, with 14 bases between. CDR1 is SEHNR, CDR2 FQNEAQ, per germline (reference sequence). CDR3 length: 16 residues.

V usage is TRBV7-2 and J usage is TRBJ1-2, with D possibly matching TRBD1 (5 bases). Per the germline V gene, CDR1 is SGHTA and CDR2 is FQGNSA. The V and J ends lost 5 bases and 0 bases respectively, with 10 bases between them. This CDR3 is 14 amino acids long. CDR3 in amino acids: CASSPGITNYGYTF. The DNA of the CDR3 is TGTGCCAGCAGCCCAGGGATCACTAACTATGGCTACACCTTC.

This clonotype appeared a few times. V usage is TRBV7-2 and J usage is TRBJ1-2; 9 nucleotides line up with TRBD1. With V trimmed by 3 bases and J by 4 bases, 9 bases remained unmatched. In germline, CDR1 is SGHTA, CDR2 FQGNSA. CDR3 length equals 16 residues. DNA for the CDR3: TGTGCCAGCAGCTTCCTAGACAGGGGGAAAGGCTATGGCTACACCTTC. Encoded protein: CASSFLDRGKGYGYTF.